This is a list of T cell receptor beta chains from one sample in a study of blood T cell repertoires in COVID-19. Profiling relied on immunoSEQ multiplex PCR, and the TCRdb table lists in-frame clones only, not all of them. Here the sample spans about 83,000 clones, roughly 82% being singletons. Sequences were obtained from peripheral blood. These receptors were obtained from a man aged 50 to 60 with active COVID-19. CDR3s include the opening cysteine and the closing phenylalanine or tryptophan. A D gene is named only where the DNA matches it firmly. Clone size is stated in some rows and not others, as once, few, many or a class when expanded.

clone size: .; J gene: TRBJ2-2; D gene: .; V gene: TRBV4-3; CDR3 DNA: TGCGCCAGCAGCTACTCTGGCACCGGGGAGCTGTTTTTT; CDR3 protein: CASSYSGTGELFF
clone size: .; J gene: TRBJ1-6; D gene: .; V gene: TRBV19; CDR3 DNA: TGTGCCAGTAGTATAGCGCAGGGGAATTCACCCCTCCACTTT; CDR3 protein: CASSIAQGNSPLHF
clone size: .; J gene: TRBJ1-3; D gene: .; V gene: TRBV6-5; CDR3 DNA: TGTGCCAGCAGTAGGGGTAATCCGGATCTTAACACCATATATTTT; CDR3 protein: CASSRGNPDLNTIYF
clone size: .; J gene: TRBJ1-3; D gene: .; V gene: TRBV6-5; CDR3 DNA: TGTGCCAGCAGTCCCGACGGGAATATTGGAAACACCATATATTTT; CDR3 protein: CASSPDGNIGNTIYF
clone size: .; J gene: TRBJ2-7; D gene: .; V gene: TRBV4-3; CDR3 DNA: TGCGCCAGCAGCCAAGAAAGAGGGTACGAGCAGTACTTC; CDR3 protein: CASSQERGYEQYF
clone size: .; J gene: TRBJ2-2; D gene: .; V gene: TRBV19; CDR3 DNA: TGTGCCAGTAGTATATGGGGAGGCAAGAACACCGGGGAGCTGTTTTTT; CDR3 protein: CASSIWGGKNTGELFF
clone size: .; J gene: TRBJ2-7; D gene: TRBD2; V gene: TRBV7-2; CDR3 DNA: TGTGCCAGCAGGTCGCAGGCGGGGGGTTCCTACGAGCAGTACTTC; CDR3 protein: CASRSQAGGSYEQYF
clone size: few; J gene: TRBJ2-7; D gene: .; V gene: TRBV7-3; CDR3 DNA: TGTGCCAGCAGCTTATCAGGATTCGAGCAGTACTTC; CDR3 protein: CASSLSGFEQYF
clone size: .; J gene: TRBJ1-2; D gene: .; V gene: TRBV9; CDR3 DNA: TGTGCCAGCAGCCGGGATGCAAACTATGGCTACACCTTC; CDR3 protein: CASSRDANYGYTF
clone size: .; J gene: TRBJ1-6; D gene: .; V gene: TRBV9; CDR3 DNA: TGTGCCAGCAGCGAGGAGACCAGCGCATCACCCCTCCACTTT; CDR3 protein: CASSEETSASPLHF
clone size: .; J gene: TRBJ2-1; D gene: TRBD2; V gene: TRBV7-2; CDR3 DNA: TGTGCCAGCAGCCAGCCCCAACTAGCGGGGGAGCACAATGAGCAGTTCTTC; CDR3 protein: CASSQPQLAGEHNEQFF
clone size: once; J gene: TRBJ1-5; D gene: .; V gene: TRBV7-8; CDR3 DNA: TGTGCCAGCAGCTTCGACAGGAACCTCAATCAGCCCCAGCATTTT; CDR3 protein: CASSFDRNLNQPQHF